The present TCR beta chain was sequenced within a study of cytomegalovirus exposure and HLA in healthy donors. Notes on the study in general: V- and J-gene trimming in TCR beta was tied to a missense DCLRE1C variant by an analysis performed later. Later work showed greater clonal expansion in HLA-associated TCR beta chains than in equally common others.

Details on this clone: What it binds is unknown.

Germline V gene sequence: CDR1 SNHLY, CDR2 FYNNEI. V was shortened by 9 bases and J by 7 bases, with 15 bases between the two germline ends. CDR3 length equals 12 residues. This PCR relied on a set of 60 Vbeta primers and 13 Jbeta primers. This table comes from immunoSEQ multiplex PCR, and its TCRdb copy is limited to in-frame clones, with some not included. Of approximately 260,000 clones detected, around nine tenths appear once; the ten largest clones hold 1.7%. The source material was PBMCs. The receptor was derived from a girl aged 2 to 10 in good health and CMV-seronegative. This chain joins TRBV2 and TRBJ2-5, with a possible D match to TRBD2 (5 bases). The DNA of the CDR3 is TGTGCCAGAGACGAGGTCGAGGGGACCCAGTACTTC. Amino acids: CARDEVEGTQYF. Drawing the rest from reference TRBV2 and TRBJ2-5, the complete variable domain is EPEVTQTPSHQVTQMGQEVILRCVPISNHLYFYWYRQILGQKVEFLVSFYNNEISEKSEIFDDQFSVERPDGSNFTLKIRSTKLEDSAMYFCARDEVEGTQYFGPGTRLLVL.